This entry concerns a single T cell receptor (beta chain). The antigen remains undetermined. This entry is derived from a study of cytomegalovirus exposure and HLA in healthy donors. It was with 60 Vbeta and 13 Jbeta primers that the PCR ran. Original analysis: Approximately 87 million unique TCR beta chains, 10 million to 14 million shared, were counted in a later analysis. The assay was immunoSEQ multiplex PCR, and TCRdb's table has in-frame clones only and misses some. Clone size and V and J calls were adopted from that table, with D and trimming inferred from the DNA. The data show about 140,000 clones, about 80% seen once. Points from the study as a whole: Sequences of the TCR beta chain were said to predict the HLA-A and HLA-B alleles of most subjects accurately. Earlier analysis looked at TCR beta V segments, and most were productive about 90% or about 30% of the time.

The origin of this receptor is a woman aged 40-49 years in good health and CMV-seronegative. Sequenced material: PBMCs.

CDR3 nucleotide sequence: TGTGCCAGCAGTCGGGAGGCCCCCTACAATGAGCAGTTCTTC. Translating it yields CASSREAPYNEQFF. The gene calls are TRBV6-4 and TRBJ2-1, with 7 bases matching TRBD2. The CDR3 consists of 14 residues. The germline CDR1 and CDR2 sequences are MRHNA and SNTAGT. Losses at the gene ends were 5 bases for V and 2 bases for J; bases not matched to a gene: 3.